This T cell receptor (beta chain) appears in the sequencing data of a study of blood T cell repertoires in COVID-19. Study-wide context: Samples taken during acute and convalescent COVID-19 were collected in the United States, Italy and Spain.

Followed over time, Seattle patients had been enrolled while infection was active. Here immunoSEQ multiplex PCR was the method, and the copy in TCRdb shows in-frame clones only, minus some. The table lists more than 55,000 clones, around 91% of them singletons. The sample comprised peripheral blood. The source is a woman aged 55-75 years with COVID-19, enrolled during active disease.

In nucleotides, the CDR3 is TGTGCCAGCAGTGAATATGGACAGGGAGGAGAGACCCAGTACTTC. Translation gives CASSEYGQGGETQYF. The chain is built from TRBV25-1 and TRBJ2-5; 8 bases are shared with TRBD1. The CDR3 has 15 amino acids. Looked up from germline, CDR1 is MGHDK and CDR2 is SYGVNS. With V trimmed by 0 bases and J by 4 bases, 4 bases remained unmatched.